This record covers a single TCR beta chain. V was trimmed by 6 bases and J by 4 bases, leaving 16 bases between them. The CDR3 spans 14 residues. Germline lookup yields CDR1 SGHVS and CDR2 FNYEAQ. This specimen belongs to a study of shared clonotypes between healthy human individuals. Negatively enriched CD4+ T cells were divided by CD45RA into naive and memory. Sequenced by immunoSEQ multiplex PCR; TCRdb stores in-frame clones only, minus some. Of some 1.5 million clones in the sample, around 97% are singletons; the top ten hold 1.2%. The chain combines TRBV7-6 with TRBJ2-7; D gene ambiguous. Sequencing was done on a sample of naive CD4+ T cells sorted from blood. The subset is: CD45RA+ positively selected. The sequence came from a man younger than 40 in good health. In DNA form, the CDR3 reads TGTGCCAGCAGTCGGAGCTACTCAGGATACGAGCAGTACTTC. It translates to CASSRSYSGYEQYF.